This T cell receptor beta chain came from a study of HIV-infected patients and healthy controls. TCRdb re-called the 5' RACE reads through MiXCR, storing one row per CDR3 protein. The data show around 18,000 distinct CDR3 sequences, with about a sixth seen just once and approximately 25% held by the top ten. The V gene's germline CDR1 is LGHNA and CDR2 YSLEER. V was cut by 0 bases and J by 5 bases, with 6 bases left in between. CDR3 length: 13 amino acids. Ten or more counts support this clonotype. The TCR was taken from a human donor in good health. This chain connects TRBV4-3 to TRBJ2-3, with D unresolved. Sequencing was carried out using CD8+ T cells from blood. The CDR3 sequence is CASSQDKGDTQYF. Here the CDR3 DNA reads TGCGCCAGCAGCCAAGATAAGGGAGATACGCAGTATTTT.